Below, one T cell receptor beta chain is given with its context. Its antigen is still unknown. CDR1 and CDR2 from the germline V gene are SGHTA and FQGNSA. This CDR3 spans 13 amino acids. V lost 6 bases and J 6 bases, leaving 13 bases between the germline ends. This sample is drawn from a study of blood T cells in healthy people across ages. Study-wide points: Correlation between TCR beta diversity and naive T cell percentage was strong.

PCR was performed a second time for roughly 7 to 11 cycles using a sample-barcoded 5' primer and a J-beta primer mix. One entry per CDR3 protein, called by TCRdb with MiXCR from the 5' RACE reads. The repertoire consists of hundreds of thousands of distinct CDR3 sequences, with roughly 60% occurring once and the leading ten covering approximately 21%. Sequenced: blood. The sequence was collected from a man aged 25-45 years in good health. The chain links TRBV7-2 to TRBJ2-3, with D tentatively TRBD2 (5 bases). CDR3 nucleotides: TGTGCCAGCAGAGAGGGAGCCGGGGATACGCAGTATTTT. This gives the protein CASREGAGDTQYF.